The present T cell receptor beta chain was sequenced within a study of STAT3 mutations in large granular lymphocyte leukemia. Study summary: Roughly half of the longitudinally sequenced T-LGLL patients carried detectable canonical activating STAT3 mutations. More than 30% of treated T-LGLL patients showed hematologic response to immunosuppression. Study-level findings and limits: Every T-LGLL patient had at least one immunodominant TCRbeta clonotype. Clonal expansion was inferred from other time points because no sample existed at each clone's first appearance.

Deletions cut 4 bases from V and 4 bases from J, with 13 bases between. Germline V gene lookup returns CDR1 SGHRS and CDR2 YFSETQ. The CDR3 runs to 14 residues. As concerns this clone: Its matching antigen is unknown.

Average productive template count per sample was about 40,000. The repertoire was sequenced with immunoSEQ multiplex PCR; TCRdb's copy has only in-frame clones and lacks some. There are 30,000 to 40,000 clones in the sample; 75% to 90% occur only once, and 9.5% to 15% lies in the top ten. The chain carries TRBV5-1 and TRBJ2-3; D could derive from TRBD1 or TRBD2 (6 bases each). Source material: peripheral blood mononuclear cells. The clonotype originates from a man aged 60 to 75 with T-cell large granular lymphocyte leukemia. Some clones in this sample may be carry-over from other donors' samples. Written as DNA, the CDR3 is TGCGCCAGCAGCCGGGGGCAGGGTCCAGATACGCAGTATTTT. Its translation is CASSRGQGPDTQYF.